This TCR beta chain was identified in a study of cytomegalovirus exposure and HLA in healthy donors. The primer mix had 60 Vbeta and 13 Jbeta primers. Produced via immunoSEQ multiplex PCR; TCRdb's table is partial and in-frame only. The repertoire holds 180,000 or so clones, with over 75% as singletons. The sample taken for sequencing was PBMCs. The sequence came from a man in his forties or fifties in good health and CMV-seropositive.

The DNA of the CDR3 is TGTGCCAGCAGTGTCACAGGGTTCGGAGAGACCCAGTACTTC. The encoded protein is CASSVTGFGETQYF. The chain carries TRBV2 and TRBJ2-5; possible D gene TRBD1, 6 bases. CDR3 size: 14 residues. CDR1 is SNHLY, CDR2 FYNNEI, per germline. Trimming took off 4 bases at V and 4 bases at J, with 13 bases between the two ends.